This T cell receptor (beta chain) was documented in a study of CD8 T cells in ankylosing spondylitis. TCRdb redid the calling of the 5' RACE reads with MiXCR, one entry per CDR3 protein. The sample lists 110,000 to 150,000 distinct CDR3 sequences, 7% to 9% occurring once. V shed 0 bases and J 3 bases; nucleotides not matched to a gene: 1. This CDR3 has 14 residues. Germline V gives CDR1 SNHLY, CDR2 FYNNEI. This clonotype was observed a few times. This TCR was sampled from a male donor with ankylosing spondylitis. The rearrangement links TRBV2 to TRBJ2-7; TRBD2 matches at 8 bases. Material: synovial fluid, either unsorted or a sorted T cell fraction (not recorded which). Here the CDR3 reads CASSEAAGGYEQYF. The CDR3 nucleotides read TGTGCCAGCAGTGAAGCGGCGGGGGGCTACGAGCAGTACTTC.